A single sample gave rise to the 16 T cell receptor beta chains below, sequenced in a study of blood T cell repertoires in COVID-19. Profiled with immunoSEQ multiplex PCR; TCRdb holds only in-frame clones, not every one. The table records some 200,000 clones, over 60% of them present only once. Sequencing was performed on peripheral blood. All receptors derive from a woman between 70 and 85 years old with acute or convalescent COVID-19.

This clone came up a few times. The gene calls are TRBV15 and TRBJ2-1; TRBD2 matches 9 bases. V lost 3 bases and J lost 2; bases outside the gene matches: 5. CDR1 and CDR2 from the germline V gene are LNHNV and YYDKDF (reference sequence). The CDR3 sequence is 16 residues long. CDR3 amino acids: CATSREASGAYNEQFF. The CDR3 nucleotides read TGTGCCACCAGCAGGGAAGCTAGCGGGGCCTACAATGAGCAGTTCTTC.

This clone was picked up one time. The genes are TRBV28 and TRBJ1-5, with 7 nucleotides matching TRBD1. Trimming cost V 2 bases and J 2 bases; bases outside gene matches: 12. This CDR3 is built from 18 residues. Germline V gives CDR1 MDHEN, CDR2 SYDVKM. The CDR3 here is CASSLPHRGGGGNQPQHF. The CDR3 DNA reads TGTGCCAGCAGTTTACCTCACAGGGGCGGTGGGGGCAATCAGCCCCAGCATTTT.

The J gene is TRBJ2-3, the V gene TRBV5-5, with TRBD1 matching 8 bases. V shed 0 bases, J shed 1 base, and the junction held 7 bases outside the gene matches. CDR1 is SGHKS, CDR2 YYEKEE, per germline (reference sequence). The CDR3 totals 17 residues. CDR3 protein: CASSLAGGRYGTDTQYF. As DNA, the CDR3 is TGTGCCAGCAGCTTGGCAGGGGGCCGGTACGGCACAGATACGCAGTATTTT.

The chain combines TRBV6-1 with TRBJ2-5; TRBD1 matches at 10 bases. Trimming took 3 bases from V and 6 from J; bases not matched to a gene: 10. This CDR3 is built from 16 residues. CDR1 MNHNS and CDR2 SASEGT come from the germline V gene. The CDR3 nucleotides are TGTGCCAGCAGTGAGGCCGGGACAGGGGTGAGGAAGACCCAGTACTTC. This gives the protein CASSEAGTGVRKTQYF.

This clone was seen just once. V and J are TRBV2 and TRBJ1-5; D perhaps matches TRBD1 (6 bases). Between the trimmed V and J ends, which lost 4 bases and 1 base, there was a span of 20 bases. In germline, CDR1 is SNHLY, CDR2 FYNNEI. This CDR3 contains 18 residues. CDR3 sequence reads: CASSGTDHSDGSNQPQHF. The CDR3, as DNA: TGTGCCAGCAGTGGGACAGATCACTCCGATGGGAGCAATCAGCCCCAGCATTTT.

This clone was seen just once. The CDR3 protein is CASSQETGSGTEAFF. CDR3 coding DNA: TGTGCCAGCAGCCAAGAAACAGGGTCCGGCACTGAAGCTTTCTTT. The chain links TRBV3-1 (or the pseudogene TRBV3-2) to TRBJ1-1; D perhaps matches TRBD1 (6 bases). Germline CDR1 is LGHDT and CDR2 is YNNKEL (reference sequence). Trimming removed 0 bases at V and 4 bases at J, with 12 bases between. The CDR3 sequence is 15 residues long.

The rearrangement links TRBV5-1 to TRBJ2-7, with 10 bases matching TRBD1. Looked up from germline, CDR1 is SGHRS and CDR2 is YFSETQ. The CDR3 runs 15 residues. J was trimmed by 7 bases and V by 1 base; bases with no gene match: 8. CDR3 DNA sequence: TGCGCCAGCAGCTTGTCTAGACAGGGGGCTTGGGAGCAGTACTTC. Protein: CASSLSRQGAWEQYF. Looking up the rest from reference TRBV5-1 and TRBJ2-7 gives the full variable domain: KAGVTQTPRYLIKTRGQQVTLSCSPISGHRSVSWYQQTPGQGLQFLFEYFSETQRNKGNFPGRFSGRQFSNSRSEMNVSTLELGDSALYLCASSLSRQGAWEQYFGPGTRLTVT.

This chain uses TRBV7-2 with TRBJ1-1, with 7 bases matching TRBD1. The J segment lost 6 bases and the V segment lost 5 bases, leaving 12 bases of the junction unmatched. The CDR3 sequence is 15 residues long. Germline CDR1 is SGHTA and CDR2 is FQGNSA. The CDR3 sequence is CASSPRGKTVAEAFF. The CDR3 nucleotides are TGTGCCAGCAGCCCCAGGGGGAAGACTGTCGCTGAAGCTTTCTTT. The variable domain in full, completed from reference TRBV7-2 and TRBJ1-1, reads GAGVSQSPSNKVTEKGKDVELRCDPISGHTALYWYRQSLGQGLEFLIYFQGNSAPDKSGLPSDRFSAERTGGSVSTLTIQRTQQEDSAVYLCASSPRGKTVAEAFFGQGTRLTVV.

The CDR3 sequence: CASSQERRGSYEQYF. As DNA, the CDR3 is TGTGCCAGCAGCCAAGAAAGAAGGGGCTCCTACGAGCAGTACTTC. The rearrangement uses TRBV3-1 (or the pseudogene TRBV3-2) and TRBJ2-7; D might be TRBD1 (5 bases). Germline assignment: CDR1 LGHDT and CDR2 YNNKEL (reference sequence). Deletions cut 0 bases from V and 0 bases from J, with 9 bases between. The length of the CDR3 is 15 residues.

This chain connects TRBV5-4 to TRBJ2-7; TRBD1 is a possible D gene (6 bases). The CDR3 is 14 residues long. CDR1 SGHNT and CDR2 YYREEE come from the germline V gene (reference sequence). V was shortened by 0 bases and J by 2 bases, with 9 bases between the two germline ends. This CDR3 is CASSLGGQAYEQYF. In nucleotides, the CDR3 is TGTGCCAGCAGCTTGGGGGGGCAGGCCTACGAGCAGTACTTC. The variable domain in full, with the rest retrieved from reference TRBV5-4 and TRBJ2-7, is ETGVTQSPTHLIKTRGQQVTLRCSSQSGHNTVSWYQQALGQGPQFIFQYYREEENGRGNFPPRFSGLQFPNYSSELNVNALELDDSALYLCASSLGGQAYEQYFGPGTRLTVT.

This chain links TRBV9 with TRBJ2-6; 8 bases align to TRBD1. The CDR3 covers 18 residues. CDR1 and CDR2 (germline): SGDLS, YYNGEE. V trimming: 4 bases; J trimming: 7 bases; junction bases outside the gene matches: 16. The CDR3 DNA reads TGTGCCAGCAGCAACAGGGGGGCTTTGTTATTACCCGCCAACGTCCTGACTTTC. Its protein product is CASSNRGALLLPANVLTF. Together with reference TRBV9 and TRBJ2-6, the CDR3 gives the full variable domain: DSGVTQTPKHLITATGQRVTLRCSPRSGDLSVYWYQQSLDQGLQFLIQYYNGEERAKGNILERFSAQQFPDLHSELNLSSLELGDSALYFCASSNRGALLLPANVLTFGAGSRLTVL.

The chain combines TRBV27 with TRBJ2-2; TRBD1 aligns across 9 bases. Per the germline V gene, CDR1 is MNHEY and CDR2 is SMNVEV (reference sequence). Trimming took 6 bases from V and 4 from J; bases not matched to a gene: 6. This CDR3 is built from 15 residues. CDR3 sequence: CASSPGTGRTGELFF. The CDR3 DNA sequence: TGTGCCAGCAGCCCCGGGACAGGGCGCACCGGGGAGCTGTTTTTT.

The V gene is TRBV2, the J gene TRBJ2-7, with D possibly matching TRBD1 (5 bases). The ends were cut back, 8 bases at V and 0 bases at J, with 11 bases in the middle. Germline V gives CDR1 SNHLY, CDR2 FYNNEI. CDR3 length: 13 residues. The CDR3 DNA is TGTGCCAGCGGTGGACAAGGCTCCTACGAGCAGTACTTC. It yields the protein CASGGQGSYEQYF.

This clone was observed once. J is TRBJ1-2 and V is TRBV27; perhaps TRBD1 as D (5 bases). Germline V gene lookup returns CDR1 MNHEY and CDR2 SMNVEV (reference sequence). The length of the CDR3 is 13 residues. V was shortened by 10 bases and J by 0 bases, with 12 bases between the two germline ends. The CDR3 DNA follows: TGTGCCAACGACAGACCGGCTAACTATGGCTACACCTTC. This sequence encodes CANDRPANYGYTF.

V is TRBV12-3 or TRBV12-4 and J is TRBJ1-1; the D gene is possibly TRBD1 (6 bases). This CDR3 region has 13 residues. The V end was cut by 7 bases, the J end by 4 bases, with 13 bases between. CDR3 in amino acids: CASIESRGTEAFF. The CDR3 nucleotides are TGTGCCAGCATTGAAAGCAGGGGCACTGAAGCTTTCTTT.

V usage is TRBV19 and J usage is TRBJ2-4; 9 bases agree with TRBD2. CDR3 length equals 15 residues. V was clipped by 5 bases and J by 1 base; unmatched bases: 3. CDR1 and CDR2 (germline): LNHDA, SQIVND (reference sequence). The CDR3 loop is CASSPAGGAKNIQYF. In DNA form, the CDR3 reads TGTGCCAGTAGTCCGGCGGGAGGGGCCAAAAACATTCAGTACTTC.